Here is one T cell receptor beta chain with its context. Its target is unknown. This specimen comes from a study of cytomegalovirus exposure and HLA in healthy donors. Study-wide results and limits: Most TCR beta V segments were productive about 87% or about 30% of the time in an earlier analysis.

V lost 5 bases and J 4 bases, leaving 4 bases between the germline ends. Germline V gene lookup returns CDR1 MNHEY and CDR2 SMNVEV (reference sequence). The CDR3 is 11 amino acids. Primers for the PCR totalled 60 Vbeta and 13 Jbeta. Repertoires were generated with immunoSEQ multiplex PCR, while TCRdb's copy carries only in-frame clones and drops some. The sample lists about 85,000 clones; under 90% were seen once. The clonotype comes from a man between 50 and 59 years old in good health and CMV-seropositive. Sequences were obtained from PBMCs. This sequence joins TRBV27 and TRBJ2-3; unclear D gene. The DNA for the CDR3 is TGTGCCAGCAGTATCTCAGATACGCAGTATTTT. Encoded protein: CASSISDTQYF.